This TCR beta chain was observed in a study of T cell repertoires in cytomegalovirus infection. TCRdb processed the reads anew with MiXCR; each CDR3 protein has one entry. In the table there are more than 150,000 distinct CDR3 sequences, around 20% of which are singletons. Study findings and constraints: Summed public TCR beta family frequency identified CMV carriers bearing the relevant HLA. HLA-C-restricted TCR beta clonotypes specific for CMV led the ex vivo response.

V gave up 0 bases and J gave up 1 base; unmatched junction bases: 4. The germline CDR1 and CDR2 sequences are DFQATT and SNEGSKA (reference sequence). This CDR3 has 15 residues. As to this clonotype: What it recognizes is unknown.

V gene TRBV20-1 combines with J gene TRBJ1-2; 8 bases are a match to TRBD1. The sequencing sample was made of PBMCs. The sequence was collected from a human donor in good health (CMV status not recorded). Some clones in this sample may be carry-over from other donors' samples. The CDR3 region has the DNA TGCAGTGCTAGAGATGGCAGGGGGCGTAACTATGGCTACACCTTC. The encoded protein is CSARDGRGRNYGYTF.